This TCR beta chain was captured in a study of OX40 agonist ivuxolimab in advanced cancers. Overall study: While on treatment, patients had intravenous ivuxolimab at 0.01 to 10 mg/kg every 2 weeks. Among those enrolled, mean age was around 60 years (range roughly 20 to 80) and approximately 83% were male.

Study-wide results and limits: Mean expanded clone counts were higher in CD8+ than CD4+ T cells.

Concerning this clone itself: Its antigen is not identified.

Blood sampling took place at baseline, cycle 4 day 1, and cycle 7 day 1. Measured with immunoSEQ multiplex PCR; TCRdb has only the in-frame clones, and not every one. Seen here are roughly 60,000 clones, 70% to 90% observed once, and the top ten hold about 3%. Sequencing used CD4+ or CD8+ T cells sorted from blood, obtained in a trial of the OX40 agonist ivuxolimab. The TCR sequence derives from an adult with an advanced solid tumor such as melanoma, head and neck, liver or kidney cancer.

DNA of the CDR3: TGTGCCAGCAGCTTAGGAGGGGGGCAGGGTGGCGAGCAGTTCTTC. Its translation: CASSLGGGQGGEQFF. The J gene is TRBJ2-1, the V gene TRBV11-2; D could derive from TRBD1 or TRBD2 (6 bases each). The germline V and J ends were trimmed by 1 base and 10 bases, with 17 bases remaining between them. This CDR3 region has 15 residues. Germline values: CDR1 SGHAT, CDR2 FQNNGV. The full variable domain, its missing parts supplied by reference TRBV11-2 and TRBJ2-1, is EAGVAQSPRYKIIEKRQSVAFWCNPISGHATLYWYQQILGQGPKLLIQFQNNGVVDDSQLPKDRFSAERLKGVDSTLKIQPAKLEDSAVYLCASSLGGGQGGEQFFGPGTRLTVL.